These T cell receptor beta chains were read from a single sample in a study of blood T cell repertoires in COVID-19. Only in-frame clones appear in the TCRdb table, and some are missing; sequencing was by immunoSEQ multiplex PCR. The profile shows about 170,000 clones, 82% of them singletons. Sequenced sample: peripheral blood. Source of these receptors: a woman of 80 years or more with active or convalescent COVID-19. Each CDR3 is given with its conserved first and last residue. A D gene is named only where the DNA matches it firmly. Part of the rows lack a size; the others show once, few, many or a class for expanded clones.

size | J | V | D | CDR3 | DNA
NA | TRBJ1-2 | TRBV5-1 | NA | CASSAGQTYYGYTF | TGCGCCAGCAGCGCCGGACAGACGTACTATGGCTACACCTTC
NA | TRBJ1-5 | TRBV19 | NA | CASSTHSGGDSNQPQHF | TGTGCCAGTAGTACCCATTCCGGGGGGGATAGCAATCAGCCCCAGCATTTT
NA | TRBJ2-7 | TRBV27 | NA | CASSLDSLSEQYF | TGTGCCAGCAGCCTGGACAGTCTTTCCGAGCAGTACTTC
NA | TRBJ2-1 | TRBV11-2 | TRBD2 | CASSLVAPKRSGRIHEQFF | TGTGCCAGCAGCTTAGTAGCCCCTAAGAGAAGCGGGAGGATCCATGAGCAGTTCTTC
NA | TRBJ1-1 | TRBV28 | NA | CASSLVYTEAFF | TGTGCCAGCAGTTTAGTCTACACTGAAGCTTTCTTT
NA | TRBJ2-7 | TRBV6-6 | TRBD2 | CASSYSAGARYEQYF | TGTGCCAGCAGTTACTCGGCGGGAGCGAGATACGAGCAGTACTTC
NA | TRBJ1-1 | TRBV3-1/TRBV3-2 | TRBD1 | CASLGQENTEAFF | TGTGCCAGTCTTGGACAGGAGAACACTGAAGCTTTCTTT
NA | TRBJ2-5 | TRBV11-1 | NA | CASSFTVKETQYF | TGTGCCAGCAGCTTTACAGTCAAAGAGACCCAGTACTTC
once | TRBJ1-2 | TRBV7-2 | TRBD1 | CASSLSQTGGAGYTF | TGTGCCAGCAGCTTATCCCAAACAGGGGGCGCTGGCTACACCTTC
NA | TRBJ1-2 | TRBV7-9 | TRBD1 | CASSWDRGALYGYTF | TGTGCCAGCAGCTGGGACAGGGGGGCACTGTATGGCTACACCTTC
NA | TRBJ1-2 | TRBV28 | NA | CASSVNMRRRSLAGYGYTF | TGTGCCAGCAGTGTCAACATGCGGAGACGGTCCCTAGCTGGGTATGGCTACACCTTC
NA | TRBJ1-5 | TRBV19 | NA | CASSILEGPQHF | TGTGCCAGTAGTATCCTAGAAGGTCCCCAGCATTTT